This T cell receptor (beta chain) was identified during a study of T cell changes during pregnancy in multiple sclerosis. Germline CDR1 LGHNA, CDR2 YNFKEQ. Trimming stripped 6 bases from V and 2 bases from J, with 16 bases between. The CDR3 covers 16 residues. Assay: immunoSEQ multiplex PCR; the TCRdb copy retains only in-frame clones and omits some. The data hold 78,000 or so clones, with over 80% observed a single time. The TCR was taken from a female donor with multiple sclerosis, enrolled in a pregnancy study. The sequenced sample was CD4+ T cells from peripheral blood mononuclear cells, obtained before pregnancy. The chain carries TRBV4-2 and TRBJ2-2; TRBD2 is a possible D gene (6 bases). DNA of the CDR3: TGTGCCAGCAGGGAGGGTAGTGGGACTAACACCGGGGAGCTGTTTTTT. Its protein is CASREGSGTNTGELFF.